This T cell receptor beta chain was sequenced in a study of beta chain features in type 1 diabetes. CD45RO/CCR7/CD25/CD127/CD95/CD27 separated CD4+ naive, central memory, regulatory and stem cell-like memory cells by sorting. Expressed TCRB transcripts got sequenced, as all isolated RNA was reverse transcribed. Stem cell-like memory T cell samples yielded roughly 1.01 million reads on average. This table comes from immunoSEQ multiplex PCR, and its TCRdb copy is limited to in-frame clones, with some not included. The top ten clones hold 0.4% to 0.55% of a sample with 65,000 to 100,000 clones, around 32% of them seen once. Remarks on this clone: Its target is not known.

Study findings and constraints: VDJ junctions from patients with type 1 diabetes contained fewer insertions and more deletions. Patients showed naive, central memory and Treg TCRB repertoires that appeared more similar than those of healthy donors.

The clonotype comes from a woman in her late teens or twenties in good health. The sequencing input was stem cell memory CD4+ T cells from blood.

As DNA, the CDR3 is TGCGCCAGCAGCCAAGATCAGCGCAGAGCTAACTATGGCTACACCTTC. It yields the protein CASSQDQRRANYGYTF. J is TRBJ1-2 and V is TRBV4-3; no firm D call. The CDR3 extends over 16 amino acids. The V end lost 0 bases, the J end lost 0 bases, and 11 bases lay between the germline ends. Germline values: CDR1 LGHNA, CDR2 YSLEER.